Sequencing of this T cell receptor beta chain was carried out in a study of read filtering for tumor transcriptome and immune sequencing. Study overall: Transcriptome libraries were built from DNase-treated RNA.

This library used around 400 ng RNA and molecular barcoded adaptors spanning alpha/delta and beta/gamma chains. TCRdb itself ran the reads through MiXCR, one entry per CDR3 protein. The sample has around 48,000 distinct CDR3 sequences; roughly 19% are singletons. With regard to this clonotype: Its cognate antigen is unknown.

Overall study results and limits: Without single-read clonotypes, shared clonotype proportions correlated more between IR-seq and RNA-seq. Single-read clonotypes: approximately 87% of IR-seq clonotypes (around 3.4% of reads), 60% to 75% of RNA-seq clonotypes (nearly 45% of reads).

Trimming shortened V by 1 base and J by 1 base, and 14 bases separated the two germline ends. This CDR3 spans 16 amino acids. CDR1 and CDR2 (germline): DFQATT, SNEGSKA (reference sequence). The receptor's source is a donor aged 40 or over with multiple myeloma. The specimen was a population of CD138-negative cells sorted from bone marrow. The chain has TRBV20-1 and TRBJ2-1, with D possibly TRBD2 on 5 matching bases. CDR3: CSARARTRVSYNEQFF. As DNA, the CDR3 is TGCAGTGCTAGAGCCCGGACTCGCGTTTCCTACAATGAGCAGTTCTTC.